Shown below are 22 T cell receptor beta chains from a single sample sequenced in a study of graft-versus-host responses after intestinal transplantation. To release intraepithelial and lamina propria lymphocytes, the graft tissue was processed. Using immunoSEQ multiplex PCR, the repertoire was profiled, and TCRdb retains in-frame clones only, with some absent. Here the sample spans about 63,000 clones, 89% being singletons. Source: ileum tissue, taken less than 400 days after transplant. The receptors stem from a human patient who received an intestinal transplant, so some T cells may come from the graft donor.

The chain has TRBV2 and TRBJ2-1; tentative D call: TRBD2 (5 bases). The CDR3 has 14 residues. In germline, CDR1 is SNHLY, CDR2 FYNNEI. Trimming removed 7 bases at V and 6 bases at J, with 16 bases between. CDR3 nucleotides: TGTGCCAGCAACCCTGAACTAGTGGGCAATGAGCAGTTCTTC. This translates into CASNPELVGNEQFF.

J is TRBJ2-4 and V is TRBV19, with 8 bases identical to TRBD1. The trim removed 2 bases at V and 6 bases at J, leaving 6 bases unmatched. The CDR3 runs to 15 residues. CDR1 and CDR2 (germline): LNHDA, SQIVND (reference sequence). This CDR3 reads CASSIQGAHGNIQYF. CDR3 nucleotides: TGTGCCAGTAGTATACAGGGGGCCCATGGAAACATTCAGTACTTC.

V usage is TRBV23-1 and J usage is TRBJ2-5; D gene ambiguous. TRBV23-1 belongs to the ORF category, with a function that is uncertain. This CDR3 region has 12 residues. The V and J ends lost 7 bases and 4 bases respectively, with 10 bases between them. This CDR3 reads CASIKDIETQYF. The CDR3 DNA is TGCGCCAGCATCAAAGACATAGAGACCCAGTACTTC.

The V gene is TRBV28, the J gene TRBJ2-1; maybe TRBD2 (6 bases). Trimming shortened V by 4 bases and J by 8 bases, and 18 bases separated the two germline ends. The CDR3 loop spans 15 amino acids. CDR1 is MDHEN, CDR2 SYDVKM, per germline. CDR3 sequence reads: CASSSPGVGGHEQFF. The CDR3 DNA sequence: TGTGCCAGCAGTTCCCCCGGGGTGGGAGGTCATGAGCAGTTCTTC.

The chain employs TRBV7-3 and TRBJ2-1; 9 bases map to TRBD1. V lost 8 bases to trimming and J lost 7 bases; unmatched junction nucleotides: 3. The length of the CDR3 is 12 residues. The germline CDR1 and CDR2 sequences are SGHTA and FQGTGA. CDR3 coding DNA: TGTGCCAGCGGCGGACAGGGGAATGAGCAGTTCTTC. As protein: CASGGQGNEQFF.

The chain has TRBV6-6 and TRBJ1-5; 12 nucleotides agree with TRBD1. The V gene end was trimmed by 6 bases and the J gene end by 3 bases; junction bases not matched to a gene: 6. This CDR3 has 16 residues. Germline assignment: CDR1 MNHNY and CDR2 SVGAGI (reference sequence). The chain's CDR3 is CASRTGTGGDNQPQHF. The CDR3 nucleotides read TGTGCCAGCAGAACCGGGACAGGGGGCGACAATCAGCCCCAGCATTTT.

This chain uses TRBV27 with TRBJ1-1; D not certain. This CDR3 has 15 amino acids. The germline gives CDR1 MNHEY, CDR2 SMNVEV (reference sequence). V was shortened by 4 bases and J by 10 bases, with 22 bases between the two germline ends. This CDR3 reads CASSSQWSYRGGAFF. The DNA of the CDR3 is TGTGCCAGCAGTTCACAATGGTCCTATCGGGGTGGAGCTTTCTTT.

This chain connects TRBV9 to TRBJ2-1; D is possibly TRBD2 (6 bases). V was shortened by 0 bases and J by 0 bases, with 7 bases between the two germline ends. Germline V CDR1 and CDR2: SGDLS, YYNGEE. The CDR3 runs to 15 residues. The CDR3, as DNA: TGTGCCAGCAGCGTAGGGACTACCTCCTACAATGAGCAGTTCTTC. This codes for CASSVGTTSYNEQFF.

This chain links TRBV5-1 with TRBJ2-7, with 14 nucleotides matching TRBD2. In germline, CDR1 is SGHRS, CDR2 YFSETQ. The J segment lost 2 bases and the V segment lost 2 bases, leaving 12 bases of the junction unmatched. The CDR3 length is 19 residues. The CDR3 nucleotides read TGCGCCAGCAGCTTCGGGACTAGCGGGGGCGCCCACATTCCCTACGAGCAGTACTTC. It yields the protein CASSFGTSGGAHIPYEQYF.

The chain combines TRBV29-1 with TRBJ2-2; 8 bases line up with TRBD1. Germline CDR1 and CDR2: SQVTM and ANQGSEA. CDR3 length equals 14 residues. Trimming cost V 7 bases and J 6 bases; bases outside gene matches: 10. CDR3 DNA: TGCAGCGCTAAGACAGGGGTGCACGCCGGGGAGCTGTTTTTT. Translating gives CSAKTGVHAGELFF.

The chain carries TRBV28 and TRBJ2-7; unclear D gene. CDR1 is MDHEN and CDR2 is SYDVKM in the germline V gene. The CDR3 length is 12 residues. The germline V and J ends were trimmed by 3 bases and 7 bases, with 10 bases remaining between them. The CDR3 sequence: CASSFSPREQYF. Written as DNA, the CDR3 is TGTGCCAGCAGTTTCTCCCCGAGGGAGCAGTACTTC.

The chain recombines TRBV7-9 with TRBJ2-3; D is undetermined. V lost 10 bases, J lost 0 bases, and 17 bases lay in between. This CDR3 has 15 amino acids. The V gene's germline CDR1 is SEHNR and CDR2 FQNEAQ (reference sequence). This CDR3 reads CATKLTGLSTDTQYF. DNA for the CDR3: TGTGCCACTAAGCTTACTGGTCTTAGCACAGATACGCAGTATTTT.

This sequence joins TRBV4-1 and TRBJ2-7; 9 bases fit TRBD1. V lost 4 bases and J lost 4; bases outside the gene matches: 5. The CDR3 extends over 14 amino acids. Germline CDR1 is MGHRA and CDR2 is YSYEKL. The DNA of the CDR3 is TGCGCCAGCAGCCTTTGGACAGGGGTATACGAGCAGTACTTC. The encoded protein is CASSLWTGVYEQYF.

This chain joins TRBV21-1 and TRBJ2-5; TRBD2 is the table's D call, not checked against the DNA. TRBV21-1 is recorded as a pseudogene. The CDR3 has 16 amino acids. In DNA form, the CDR3 reads TGTGCCAGCAGGTCACGGCTAGCGGGGAGCCAAGAGACCCAGTACTTC. It codes for CASRSRLAGSQETQYF.

The chain employs TRBV6-1 and TRBJ2-7, with D hard to call. The CDR3 has 12 residues. Trimming left V 3 bases short and J 2 bases short, with 5 bases between. Germline assignment: CDR1 MNHNS and CDR2 SASEGT. Here the CDR3 reads CASSDVAYEQYF. The CDR3 bases are TGTGCCAGCAGTGACGTCGCCTACGAGCAGTACTTC.

V is TRBV6-5 and J is TRBJ1-1; D unclear. The CDR3 is 14 residues long. The germline V gene encodes CDR1 MNHEY and CDR2 SVGAGI. Trimming shortened V by 2 bases and J by 6 bases, and 13 bases separated the two germline ends. CDR3 loop: CASSYTRGGAEAFF. As DNA, the CDR3 is TGTGCCAGCAGTTACACGCGGGGTGGCGCTGAAGCTTTCTTT.

V gene TRBV11-2 combines with J gene TRBJ1-2; tentatively, D is TRBD1 (5 bases). This CDR3 has 13 amino acids. Trimming left V 1 base short and J 5 bases short, with 8 bases between. Looked up from germline, CDR1 is SGHAT and CDR2 is FQNNGV. The CDR3 region is CASSLGGPYGYTF. For the CDR3, the DNA is TGTGCCAGCAGCTTAGGGGGCCCGTATGGCTACACCTTC.

This clone occurred once. The CDR3 sequence is CASSLELRDTQYF. The CDR3 DNA reads TGTGCCAGCAGCCTAGAATTGAGAGATACGCAGTATTTT. The chain recombines TRBV7-9 with TRBJ2-3, with D uncertain. Trimming removed 5 bases from V and 5 bases from J, with 11 bases in between. This CDR3 spans 13 amino acids. Germline lookup yields CDR1 SEHNR and CDR2 FQNEAQ (reference sequence).

J is TRBJ2-7 and V is TRBV13, with 8 bases fitting TRBD2. Germline loops: CDR1 PRHDT, CDR2 FYEKMQ (reference sequence). Unmatched junction bases numbered 5, after V lost 5 bases and J lost 2 bases. The CDR3 loop spans 14 amino acids. CDR3 bases: TGTGCCAGCAGCCCCGGGGGGGCAGCCTACGAGCAGTACTTC. Protein sequence: CASSPGGAAYEQYF.

The chain joins TRBV7-2 to TRBJ2-3, with no clear D. The CDR3 totals 13 residues. V lost 1 base and J 8 bases, leaving 10 bases between the germline ends. Germline lookup yields CDR1 SGHTA and CDR2 FQGNSA. The CDR3 sequence is CASSLGPGATQYF. The CDR3 DNA sequence: TGTGCCAGCAGCTTAGGCCCGGGTGCTACGCAGTATTTT.

The chain joins TRBV5-6 to TRBJ2-5, with no clear D. V lost 4 bases and J 7 bases, leaving 17 bases between the germline ends. This CDR3 spans 14 amino acids. Germline V gene lookup returns CDR1 SGHDT and CDR2 YYEEEE. The CDR3 protein is CASSPSDQWRTQYF. CDR3 nucleotides: TGTGCCAGCAGCCCGTCAGACCAATGGAGGACCCAGTACTTC.

The chain links TRBV4-1 to TRBJ2-1, with D perhaps TRBD1 or TRBD2 (6 bases each). The CDR3 runs 17 residues. The germline V gene encodes CDR1 MGHRA and CDR2 YSYEKL. V lost 0 bases, J lost 1 base, and 13 bases lay in between. The CDR3 sequence is CASSQDPQGRSYNEQFF. CDR3 sequence (DNA): TGCGCCAGCAGCCAAGATCCCCAGGGGAGGTCCTACAATGAGCAGTTCTTC.